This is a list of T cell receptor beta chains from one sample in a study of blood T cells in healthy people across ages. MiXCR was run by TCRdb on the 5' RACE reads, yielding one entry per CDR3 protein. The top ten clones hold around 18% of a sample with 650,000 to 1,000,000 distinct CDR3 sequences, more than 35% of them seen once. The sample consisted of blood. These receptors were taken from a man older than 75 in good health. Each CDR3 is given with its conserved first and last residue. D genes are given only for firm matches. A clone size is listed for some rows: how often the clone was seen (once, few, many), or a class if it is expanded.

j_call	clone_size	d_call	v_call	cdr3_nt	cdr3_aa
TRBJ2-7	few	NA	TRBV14	TGTGCCAGCAGCCAGGGCGGGACCGTTATTTCCGAGCAGTACTTC	CASSQGGTVISEQYF
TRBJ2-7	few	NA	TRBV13	TGTGCCAGCAGCTTAGGTGCCTATTCCTACGAGCAGTACTTC	CASSLGAYSYEQYF
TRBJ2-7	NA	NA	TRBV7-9	TGTGCCAGCAGCACCACAGGGCCCTACGAGCAGTACTTC	CASSTTGPYEQYF
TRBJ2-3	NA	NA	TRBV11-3	TGTGCCAGCAGCCCTGAAACATCTAGCACAGATACGCAGTATTTT	CASSPETSSTDTQYF
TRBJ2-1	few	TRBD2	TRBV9	TGTGCCAGCAGCGTCGGGAGGAATGAGCAGTTCTTC	CASSVGRNEQFF
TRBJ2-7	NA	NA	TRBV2	TGTGCCAGCAGTGGCCCCGGGCTGGGCGAGCAGTACTTC	CASSGPGLGEQYF
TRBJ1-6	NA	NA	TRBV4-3	TGCGCCAGCAGCCAAGAAGGAGGGGTAGGGTCACCCCTCCACTTT	CASSQEGGVGSPLHF
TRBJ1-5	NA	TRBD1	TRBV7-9	TGTGCCGTCGGACAGGGGGGGAATAGCAATCAGCCCCAGCATTTT	CAVGQGGNSNQPQHF
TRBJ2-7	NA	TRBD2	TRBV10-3	TGTGCCATCAGGGGACTAGCGGATTACGAGCAGTACTTC	CAIRGLADYEQYF
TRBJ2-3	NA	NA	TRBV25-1	TGTGCCAGCAGTGAACACTCCGGGACCAGACTCAATGAGGATACGCAGTATTTT	CASSEHSGTRLNEDTQYF
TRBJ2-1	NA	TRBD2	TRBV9	TGTGCCAGCAGCGTAGGGCTAGCGGGAGTTGAGAATGAGCAGTTCTTC	CASSVGLAGVENEQFF
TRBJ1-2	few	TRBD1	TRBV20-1	TGCAGTGCAATTCCGGGACAGGGAGGCTATGGCTACACCTTC	CSAIPGQGGYGYTF
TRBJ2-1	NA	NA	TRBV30	TGTGCCTGGAGACGGGACCAGAATGAGCAGTTCTTC	CAWRRDQNEQFF
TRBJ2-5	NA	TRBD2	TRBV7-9	TGTGCCAGCAGCTTAGATGCTAGCGGGATGGGTGAGACCCAGTACTTC	CASSLDASGMGETQYF
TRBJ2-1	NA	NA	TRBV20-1	TGCAGTGTCATTAACCGGGTCTACGGGAATGAGCAGTTCTTC	CSVINRVYGNEQFF
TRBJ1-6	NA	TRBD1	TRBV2	TGTGCCAGCAGTGGGAACAGGGGCACTTCACCCCTCCACTTT	CASSGNRGTSPLHF
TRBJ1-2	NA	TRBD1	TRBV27	TGTGCCAGCAGTCCCGCGGGACAGGTTTATGGCTACACCTTC	CASSPAGQVYGYTF
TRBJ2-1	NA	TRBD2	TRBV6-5	TGTGCCAGCAGGGGTGTCCGGGAGGCCCCTGAGCAGTTCTTC	CASRGVREAPEQFF
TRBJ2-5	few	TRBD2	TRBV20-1	TGCAGTGCTGTAGCGGGAGGGCGAGAGACCCAGTACTTC	CSAVAGGRETQYF
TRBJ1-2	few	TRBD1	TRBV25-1	TGTGCCAGCAGTCGCTCGACAGGGATTAATGGCTACACCTTC	CASSRSTGINGYTF
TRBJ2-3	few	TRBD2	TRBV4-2	TGTGCCAGCAGCCAGGGCCAGCGGGAGCAGACAGATACGCAGTATTTT	CASSQGQREQTDTQYF
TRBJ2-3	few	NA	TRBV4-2	TGTGCCAGCAGCCAAGTGGTAGCGGCCACAGATACGCAGTATTTT	CASSQVVAATDTQYF